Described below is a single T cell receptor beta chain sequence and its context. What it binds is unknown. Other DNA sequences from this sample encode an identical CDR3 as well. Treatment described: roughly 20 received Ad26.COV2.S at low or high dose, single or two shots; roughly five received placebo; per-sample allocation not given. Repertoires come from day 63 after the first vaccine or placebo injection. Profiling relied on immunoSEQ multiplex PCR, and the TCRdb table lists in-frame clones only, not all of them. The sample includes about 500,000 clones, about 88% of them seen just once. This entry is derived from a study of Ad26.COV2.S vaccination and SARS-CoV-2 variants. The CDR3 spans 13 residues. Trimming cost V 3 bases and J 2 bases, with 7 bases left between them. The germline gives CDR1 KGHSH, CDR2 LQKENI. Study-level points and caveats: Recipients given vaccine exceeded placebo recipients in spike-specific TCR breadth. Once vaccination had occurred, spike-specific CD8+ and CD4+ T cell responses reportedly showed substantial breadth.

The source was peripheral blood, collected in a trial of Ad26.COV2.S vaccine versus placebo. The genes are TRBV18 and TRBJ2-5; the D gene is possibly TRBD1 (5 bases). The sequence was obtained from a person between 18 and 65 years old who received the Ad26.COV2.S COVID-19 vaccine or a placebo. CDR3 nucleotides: TGTGCCAGCTCACCGGGGCGGCAAGAGACCCAGTACTTC. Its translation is CASSPGRQETQYF.